The 18 T cell receptor beta chains reported below all come from one sample, sequenced in a study of T cell changes during pregnancy in multiple sclerosis. Libraries were prepared by immunoSEQ multiplex PCR; TCRdb keeps only in-frame clonotypes and omits some of them. The table records around 72,000 clones, 90% to 95% of them present only once. This material consisted of peripheral blood, taken in the third trimester of pregnancy. These receptor sequences come from a female donor in good health, enrolled as a control in a pregnancy study.

The chain recombines TRBV5-4 with TRBJ1-2; D may be TRBD1 (6 bases). This CDR3 contains 15 residues. The germline V and J ends were trimmed by 5 bases and 2 bases, with 16 bases remaining between them. The germline V gene encodes CDR1 SGHNT and CDR2 YYREEE (reference sequence). The CDR3 bases are TGTGCCAGCAGTTCGACAGGAGGCCCCAACTATGGCTACACCTTC. Amino acid sequence: CASSSTGGPNYGYTF.

This chain uses TRBV7-9 with TRBJ1-2; 8 nucleotides agree with TRBD1. The CDR3 sequence is 15 residues long. The V segment lost 4 bases and the J segment 2 bases; nucleotides outside the gene matches: 6. CDR1 and CDR2 from the germline V gene are SEHNR and FQNEAQ (reference sequence). The CDR3 sequence is CASSSRTGINYGYTF. The CDR3 DNA follows: TGTGCCAGCAGCTCCCGGACAGGGATCAACTATGGCTACACCTTC.

This chain links TRBV7-2 with TRBJ1-2; tentative D call: TRBD1 (6 bases). Trimming stripped 4 bases from V and 2 bases from J, with 17 bases between. The CDR3 runs 16 residues. The germline CDR1 and CDR2 sequences are SGHTA and FQGNSA. The CDR3 here is CASSSNTGHLNYGYTF. DNA for the CDR3: TGTGCCAGCAGCTCTAATACGGGACACCTAAACTATGGCTACACCTTC.

The chain has TRBV6-4 and TRBJ2-7; TRBD2 matches at 13 bases. CDR3 length: 17 residues. The V and J ends lost 0 bases and 3 bases, in that order; junction bases with no gene match: 5. In germline, CDR1 is MRHNA, CDR2 SNTAGT. The CDR3 protein is CASSDSRTSGGSYEQYF. The CDR3 nucleotides read TGTGCCAGCAGTGACTCAAGGACTAGCGGGGGTAGCTACGAGCAGTACTTC.

The chain combines TRBV28 with TRBJ2-1; 11 positions agree with TRBD2. The V segment lost 6 bases and the J segment 5 bases; nucleotides outside the gene matches: 9. This CDR3 has 16 residues. Germline lookup yields CDR1 MDHEN and CDR2 SYDVKM. The CDR3 here is CASSAVTSGTHNEQFF. The CDR3 nucleotides read TGTGCCAGCAGCGCGGTGACTAGCGGGACCCACAATGAGCAGTTCTTC.

V is TRBV18 and J is TRBJ2-7; 7 positions agree with TRBD2. The CDR3 sequence is 12 residues long. Germline loops: CDR1 KGHSH, CDR2 LQKENI. The V and J ends lost 6 bases and 7 bases, in that order; junction bases with no gene match: 6. CDR3: CASSLAGAEQYF. CDR3 in DNA: TGTGCCAGCTCCCTTGCGGGAGCTGAGCAGTACTTC.

V and J are TRBV10-3 and TRBJ2-7; the match to TRBD1 covers 10 bases. Germline CDR1 ENHRY, CDR2 SYGVKD. The CDR3 runs to 15 residues. J was trimmed by 2 bases and V by 5 bases; bases with no gene match: 6. The DNA of the CDR3 is TGTGCCATCAGTATGGGGACAGGGGAAGCCTACGAGCAGTACTTC. It yields the protein CAISMGTGEAYEQYF.

The J gene is TRBJ2-7, the V gene TRBV9, with unresolved D. This CDR3 contains 13 residues. Germline V gene lookup returns CDR1 SGDLS and CDR2 YYNGEE. Trimming shortened V by 5 bases and J by 5 bases, and 14 bases separated the two germline ends. The CDR3 spells CASSVPPPDEQYF. The CDR3, as DNA: TGTGCCAGCAGTGTGCCCCCCCCGGACGAGCAGTACTTC.

This clone was seen just once. The chain is built from TRBV4-1 and TRBJ1-5; unclear D gene. Germline V lookup: CDR1 MGHRA, CDR2 YSYEKL. CDR3 length: 14 residues. The V end lost 4 bases, the J end lost 4 bases, and 11 bases lay between the germline ends. CDR3 in DNA: TGCGCCAGCAGCCCTAGGGAGGGAAATCAGCCCCAGCATTTT. Its protein is CASSPREGNQPQHF.

The V gene is TRBV7-2, the J gene TRBJ1-1, with D perhaps matching TRBD1 (6 bases). Germline CDR1 SGHTA, CDR2 FQGNSA. Trimming pared 1 base from V and 7 bases from J, leaving 13 bases between. The CDR3 has 14 residues. This CDR3 is CASSLEGQGLEAFF. CDR3 DNA: TGTGCCAGCAGCTTAGAAGGGCAGGGGCTTGAAGCTTTCTTT.

Comment on this clone: This may come from a read error, since a much larger clone is one base off. Within the sample, other DNA sequences also encode this same CDR3. The chain couples TRBV6-5 to TRBJ1-1, with D possibly matching TRBD1 (5 bases). CDR1 and CDR2 from the germline V gene are MNHEY and SVGAGI. This CDR3 has 13 residues. Trimming removed 6 bases at V and 2 bases at J, with 10 bases between. CDR3 sequence: CASSLGLNTEAFF. In DNA form, the CDR3 reads TGTGCCAGCAGCTTGGGGCTTAACACTGAAGCTTTCTTT.

This rearrangement joins TRBV5-1 to TRBJ1-1, with D possibly being TRBD1 (6 bases). Looked up from germline, CDR1 is SGHRS and CDR2 is YFSETQ. With 0 bases removed from V and 6 bases from J, the gap between germline ends came to 9 bases. The CDR3 length is 13 residues. In nucleotides, the CDR3 is TGCGCCAGCAGCTTGGCGACAGGCTCTGAAGCTTTCTTT. Its protein is CASSLATGSEAFF.

The J gene is TRBJ2-2, the V gene TRBV30; D perhaps matches TRBD1 (6 bases). CDR1 is GTSNPN, CDR2 SVGIG, per germline (reference sequence). The CDR3 has 13 amino acids. The ends were cut back, 7 bases at V and 6 bases at J, with 15 bases in the middle. Written as DNA, the CDR3 is TGTGCCTACGGACAGACGAATTCCGGGGAGCTGTTTTTT. This gives the protein CAYGQTNSGELFF.

This chain joins TRBV5-1 and TRBJ1-6; no firm D call. This CDR3 is built from 16 residues. Trimming shortened V by 0 bases and J by 0 bases, and 7 bases separated the two germline ends. Germline-derived CDR1 and CDR2 are SGHRS and YFSETQ. CDR3 DNA sequence: TGCGCCAGCAGCTTGGATGGGAGCTCCTATAATTCACCCCTCCACTTT. It yields the protein CASSLDGSSYNSPLHF.

The rearrangement uses TRBV5-1 and TRBJ2-1; 7 bases agree with TRBD2. V shed 0 bases, J shed 5 bases, and the junction held 5 bases outside the gene matches. This CDR3 contains 15 residues. The germline CDR1 and CDR2 sequences are SGHRS and YFSETQ. This CDR3 is CASSLVSSGDNEQFF. Here the CDR3 DNA reads TGCGCCAGCAGCTTGGTGTCTAGCGGAGACAATGAGCAGTTCTTC.

This chain uses TRBV28 with TRBJ2-7, with D maybe TRBD1 (5 bases). V lost 1 base and J 3 bases, leaving 10 bases between the germline ends. Per the germline V gene, CDR1 is MDHEN and CDR2 is SYDVKM. CDR3 length: 14 residues. The chain's CDR3 is CASSLLGPVYEQYF. CDR3 sequence (DNA): TGTGCCAGCAGTTTATTGGGGCCAGTCTACGAGCAGTACTTC.

The rearrangement links TRBV18 to TRBJ1-2; D not resolved. The V end lost 3 bases, the J end lost 10 bases, and 12 bases lay between the germline ends. In germline, CDR1 is KGHSH, CDR2 LQKENI. This CDR3 has 12 residues. CDR3 loop: CASSPLNSPYTF. CDR3 DNA: TGTGCCAGCTCACCGCTCAACAGTCCCTACACCTTC.

The chain carries TRBV30 and TRBJ2-1; 8 bases map to TRBD1. Unmatched junction bases numbered 8, after V lost 3 bases and J lost 4 bases. Germline lookup yields CDR1 GTSNPN and CDR2 SVGIG (reference sequence). CDR3 length: 15 amino acids. The CDR3 DNA reads as TGTGCCTGGAGGAACCGGGACAGGATTTACAATGAGCAGTTCTTC. Protein: CAWRNRDRIYNEQFF.